This TCR beta chain comes out of a study of CD8 T cells in Susac syndrome. High-throughput TCR beta sequencing covered peripheral CD8+ and CD4+ T cells. CDR3 size: 14 residues. The germline V gene encodes CDR1 SGHRS and CDR2 YFSETQ. Trimming at V came to 4 bases and at J to 4 bases, leaving 7 bases not matched to a gene. An input of roughly 0.45 to 1 ug of RNA was subjected to reverse transcription using random hexamers. Each CDR3 protein gets one entry after TCRdb re-called the immunoSEQ multiplex PCR reads with MiXCR. Counted here are 180,000 or so distinct CDR3 sequences, just under 95% occurring once; the ten biggest clones make up roughly 0.13%.

The sample was CD4+ T cells from PBMCs. This TCR was recovered from a human donor in good health. The chain employs TRBV5-1 and TRBJ2-7, with TRBD1 identical over 8 bases. In nucleotides, the CDR3 is TGCGCCAGCAGCCCAGGACAGGGCGAATACGAGCAGTACTTC. It specifies CASSPGQGEYEQYF.